Described below is a single TCR beta chain sequence and its context. The data were taken from a study of blood T cell repertoires in COVID-19. Study-level information: T cells, B-cell-depleted T cells, or PBMCs supplied cDNA or gDNA.

TCRdb's table, derived via immunoSEQ multiplex PCR, lists solely in-frame clones and lacks some. The sample includes 45,000 to 60,000 clones, around 90% seen only once; the top ten take approximately 5.9%. The germline V gene encodes CDR1 LGHDT and CDR2 YNNKEL (reference sequence). The CDR3 totals 12 residues. V shed 4 bases and J 6 bases; nucleotides not matched to a gene: 2. The chain couples TRBV3-1 (or the pseudogene TRBV3-2) to TRBJ1-1, with 7 bases lining up with TRBD1. The source of this sequence is a man between 65 and 79 years old with active COVID-19. Source material: peripheral blood. The CDR3 DNA reads TGTGCCAGCAGCCTAGGGACAGCTGAAGCTTTCTTT. Amino acid sequence: CASSLGTAEAFF.